This TCR beta chain was documented in a study of regulatory T cells in long-lasting Graves disease. Construction of the TCR beta libraries employed iRepertoire HTBI primers in conjunction with Arm-PCR of CDR3 regions. In the original workflow: The identification of 55 to 70 TRBV and roughly 15 TRBJ segments was made across samples. MiXCR, run by TCRdb on the multiplex PCR reads, gives a single entry per CDR3 protein. TCRdb's processing, not the authors', yielded these V and J calls. The sample consists of 450,000 to 600,000 distinct CDR3 sequences, less than 15% of them appearing once. This sample's time point: newly diagnosed GD, antithyroid drugs for less than 3 months. PBMC-extracted RNA yielded the TCR library. Per American Thyroid Association guidelines, Graves' disease was diagnosed. This clonotype was seen at least ten times. The data also belong to a second study, concerning T cells in Graves' hyperthyroidism and ophthalmopathy.

The sequence was obtained from a man aged 25 to 45 with Graves disease. The specimen was peripheral blood mononuclear cells (PBMCs), collected at new diagnosis, from a patient treated with antithyroid drugs.

The CDR3 DNA follows: TGTGCCAGCAGTTTAACAGGGGGCTACACTGAAGCTTTCTTT. Its protein product is CASSLTGGYTEAFF. The rearrangement joins TRBV27 to TRBJ1-1, with 9 bases matching TRBD1. Germline V gene data show CDR1 as MNHEY and CDR2 as SMNVEV (reference sequence). V trimming: 2 bases; J trimming: 3 bases; junction bases outside the gene matches: 1. There are 14 residues in the CDR3.